Sequencing of this T cell receptor (beta chain) was carried out in a study of beta chain features in type 1 diabetes. Study summary: Cell yields, gender and age were similar in healthy donors and patients. Study-wide results and limits: The naive, central memory and Treg TCRB repertoires looked more alike in patients than they did in healthy donors.

The authors reverse transcribed all of the isolated RNA, so sequencing captured expressed TCRB transcripts. Profiling relied on immunoSEQ multiplex PCR, and the TCRdb table lists in-frame clones only, not all of them. The data show 300,000 to 350,000 clones, approximately 8.2% seen once. Each of the CD4+ naive, central memory, regulatory and stem cell-like memory populations was sorted via CD45RO/CCR7/CD25/CD127/CD95/CD27. This clone showed up just a few times. Its antigen is currently unknown. The source material was central memory CD4+ T cells from blood. This TCR came from a woman younger than 30 in good health.

CDR3 sequence (DNA): TGTGCCAGCAGACCCAGGGGTGGAAGTGTCTATGAGCAGTTCTTC. Translated, it gives CASRPRGGSVYEQFF. V usage is TRBV7-3 and J usage is TRBJ2-1, with TRBD1 as a possible D gene (6 bases). There are 15 residues in the CDR3. V was shortened by 6 bases and J by 8 bases, with 20 bases between the two germline ends. Per germline, CDR1 SGHTA and CDR2 FQGTGA.